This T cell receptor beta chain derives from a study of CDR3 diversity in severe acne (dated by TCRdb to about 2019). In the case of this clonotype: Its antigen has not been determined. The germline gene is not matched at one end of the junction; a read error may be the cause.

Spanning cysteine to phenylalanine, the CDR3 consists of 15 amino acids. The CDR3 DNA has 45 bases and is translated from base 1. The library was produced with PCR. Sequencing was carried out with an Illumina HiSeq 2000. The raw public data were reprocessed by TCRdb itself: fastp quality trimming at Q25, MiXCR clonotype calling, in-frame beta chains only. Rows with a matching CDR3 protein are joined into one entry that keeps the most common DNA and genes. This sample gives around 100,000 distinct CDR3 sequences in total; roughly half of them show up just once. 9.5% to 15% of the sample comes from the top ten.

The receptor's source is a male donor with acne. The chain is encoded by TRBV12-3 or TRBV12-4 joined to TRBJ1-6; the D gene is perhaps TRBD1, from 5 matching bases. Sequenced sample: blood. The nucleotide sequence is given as TGTGCCAGCAGTTTATCCGGCAGGGCTGGGTCACCCCCCCGCTTT. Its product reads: CASSLSGRAGSPPRF.